This T cell receptor (beta chain) was sequenced for a study of molecular identifiers for immune sequencing clone quantification. The overall study: Replicates partitioned RNA from roughly 21,000 or 96,000 naive CD8 cells into five parts, sequencing four. Study-level points and caveats: Spiked Jurkat TCR RNA equivalent to one cell was reportedly detectable in about a million naive cells.

This clonotype was seen many times. Its matching antigen is unknown. Generation of bulk TCR libraries relied on previously described methods and listed TCR primers. TCRdb reprocessed the PCR reads via MiXCR and lists one record per CDR3 protein. The data contain more than 95,000 distinct CDR3 sequences, roughly 26% of them singletons. This CDR3 has 14 amino acids. CDR1 GTSNPN and CDR2 SVGIG come from the germline V gene (reference sequence). Trimming removed 1 base from V and 6 bases from J, with 12 bases in between. The source of this sequence is a human donor in good health. Some libraries in this study had Jurkat cell RNA spiked in. J is TRBJ2-2 and V is TRBV30; unclear D gene. The sequencing input was naive CD8+ T cells from blood, with Jurkat cell RNA spiked in. Subset noted: FACS-sorted CD8+CD4-CCR7+CD45RA+ naive T cells. CDR3 sequence: CAWSAYNPSGELFF. In nucleotides, the CDR3 is TGTGCCTGGAGTGCCTATAACCCGTCCGGGGAGCTGTTTTTT.